The 5 T cell receptor beta chains listed next were all sequenced from one sample in a study of CD8+CD57+ T cells in acquired aplastic anemia. General study results and limits: Total CD4+ and CD8+ pools in patients were more diverse than the CD8+CD57+ cells of those patients.

The use of genomic DNA as template underpinned the TCR beta VDJ and CDR3 profiling. One entry per CDR3 protein, called by TCRdb with MiXCR from the reads. The sample yields about 20,000 distinct CDR3 sequences, roughly 43% seen once. These receptors' targets are unknown. CD8+CD57+ cell expansion, shown by flow cytometry, had occurred in the patients selected for sequencing. Source material: CD8+CD57+ T cells sorted from PBMCs. The subset was: bead-enriched CD8+CD57+ effector memory T cells from SAA patients. The receptors were gathered from a human donor with aplastic anemia.

This chain uses TRBV19 with TRBJ2-1; D call uncertain. CDR1 is LNHDA and CDR2 is SQIVND in the germline V gene (reference sequence). CDR3 size: 14 residues. V lost 6 bases, J lost 5 bases, and 14 bases lay in between. As DNA, the CDR3 is TGTGCCAGTAGCCCCAGCAAGAGCCACAATGAGCAGTTCTTC. This sequence encodes CASSPSKSHNEQFF.

The chain couples TRBV13 to TRBJ2-3; D is perhaps TRBD2 (5 bases). Germline-derived CDR1 and CDR2 are PRHDT and FYEKMQ (reference sequence). The ends were cut back, 5 bases at V and 1 base at J, with 10 bases in the middle. The CDR3 totals 14 residues. CDR3 nucleotides: TGTGCCAGCAGCCAGACTAAGGGCACAGATACGCAGTATTTT. Residues: CASSQTKGTDTQYF.

This clonotype was seen at least ten times. The V gene is TRBV25-1, the J gene TRBJ2-7, with 11 bases fitting TRBD2. The CDR3 has 15 amino acids. The trim removed 5 bases at V and 2 bases at J, leaving 5 bases unmatched. Germline V gives CDR1 MGHDK, CDR2 SYGVNS. In DNA, the CDR3 is TGTGCCAGCAGTAGGGGACTAGCGGACCCCTACGAGCAGTACTTC. Translating gives CASSRGLADPYEQYF.

About this clonotype itself: Sequence at one end of the junction differs from germline and may be a read error. This chain links TRBV20-1 with TRBJ2-3, with TRBD2 identical over 11 bases. Germline V gives CDR1 DFQATT, CDR2 SNEGSKA (reference sequence). The CDR3 has 13 residues. DNA for the CDR3: TGCAGTTTTAGCGGGGGGGGCACAGGTACGCAGTATTTT. This sequence encodes CSFSGGGTGTQYF.

This clonotype appeared a few times. This chain joins TRBV11-2 and TRBJ2-7, with TRBD1 matching 11 bases. CDR1 SGHAT and CDR2 FQNNGV come from the germline V gene. Trimming removed 5 bases from V and 3 bases from J; junction bases left unmatched: 6. The CDR3 contains 15 residues. CDR3 loop: CASSPPGTGGYEQYF. The CDR3 DNA is TGTGCCAGCAGCCCCCCCGGGACAGGGGGCTACGAGCAGTACTTC.